The clone carrying this T cell receptor (beta chain) came up a few times. The CDR3 is made up of 15 amino acids. In germline, CDR1 is SGHTA, CDR2 FQGNSA. V was pared by 3 bases and J by 8 bases, with 17 bases between. These data belong to a study of shared clonotypes between healthy human individuals. Replicate PCRs were loaded with 250 to 350 ng DNA from unsorted PBMC, about 30,000 T cell genomes. Only in-frame clones appear in the TCRdb table, and some are missing; sequencing was by immunoSEQ multiplex PCR. The table has hundreds of thousands of clones, around 78% seen once. Each sample came from a Caucasian adult donor living in Nashville, Tennessee. Unsorted samples, those not sorted, used approximately 88 million PBMCs for genomic DNA.

The origin of this receptor is a woman in her 40s in good health. Some clones in this sample may be carry-over from other donors' samples. Sequencing was carried out using PBMCs. The genes are TRBV7-2 and TRBJ2-1; D is perhaps TRBD2 (6 bases). CDR3 sequence (DNA): TGTGCCAGCAGCTTCAGTACTAGCCGAGTCTATGAGCAGTTCTTC. Encoded protein: CASSFSTSRVYEQFF.